The 13 T cell receptor beta chains reported below all come from one sample, sequenced in a study of blood T cell repertoires in COVID-19. Repertoires were generated with immunoSEQ multiplex PCR, while TCRdb's copy carries only in-frame clones and drops some. The sample has about 250,000 clones, more than 70% seen once. Sample: peripheral blood. These receptors came from a man at least 80 years old with acute or convalescent COVID-19.

The genes are TRBV5-1 and TRBJ1-1; weak D call: TRBD1 (6 bases). V was cut by 0 bases and J by 3 bases, with 12 bases left in between. Germline CDR1 SGHRS, CDR2 YFSETQ. This CDR3 has 15 amino acids. The CDR3 coding sequence is TGCGCCAGCAGCTTGGCCGCAGGGGTCGACACTGAAGCTTTCTTT. Translated: CASSLAAGVDTEAFF.

CDR3 sequence (DNA): TGTGCCAGCAGCTTATGGCCCCAGGGGAAGCCTGAAGCTTTCTTT. Its translation is CASSLWPQGKPEAFF. The V call is TRBV11-2, the J call TRBJ1-1; a possible D gene is TRBD1 (6 bases). Germline V gene data show CDR1 as SGHAT and CDR2 as FQNNGV. Between the trimmed V and J ends, which lost 2 bases and 6 bases, there was a span of 16 bases. The CDR3 runs to 15 residues.

This chain links TRBV5-8 with TRBJ1-2; 9 nucleotides line up with TRBD1. Per germline, CDR1 SGHTS and CDR2 YDEGEE. The ends lost 3 bases at V and 8 bases at J; junction bases unmatched: 8. The CDR3 loop spans 14 amino acids. The CDR3 here is CASSWGQGYLGYTF. The CDR3 DNA is TGTGCCAGCAGCTGGGGACAGGGTTATTTAGGCTACACCTTC.

This chain joins TRBV19 and TRBJ1-6, with unresolved D. Looked up from germline, CDR1 is LNHDA and CDR2 is SQIVND (reference sequence). Trimming cost V 3 bases and J 4 bases, with 4 bases left between them. This CDR3 region has 13 residues. CDR3 bases: TGTGCCAGTAGTATGGAGTATAATTCACCCCTCCACTTT. It translates to CASSMEYNSPLHF. Full variable domain (remainder filled in from reference TRBV19 and TRBJ1-6): DGGITQSPKYLFRKEGQNVTLSCEQNLNHDAMYWYRQDPGQGLRLIYYSQIVNDFQKGDIAEGYSVSREKKESFPLTVTSAQKNPTAFYLCASSMEYNSPLHFGNGTRLTVT.

This clone has just a few counts. J is TRBJ2-1 and V is TRBV28; 10 bases align to TRBD1. Trimming removed 5 bases from V and 7 bases from J; junction bases left unmatched: 14. CDR1 is MDHEN, CDR2 SYDVKM, per germline. This CDR3 comprises 17 residues. For the CDR3, the DNA is TGTGCCAGCAGTACCCGGACAGGGGGTGAGCTTTTGAATGAGCAGTTCTTC. Encoded protein: CASSTRTGGELLNEQFF.

The chain carries TRBV18 and TRBJ1-5; D possibly corresponds to TRBD1 (6 bases). The germline V gene encodes CDR1 KGHSH and CDR2 LQKENI. This CDR3 contains 14 residues. Trimming pared 3 bases from V and 3 bases from J, leaving 9 bases between. The CDR3 loop reads CASSPQGNNQPQHF. CDR3 nucleotide sequence: TGTGCCAGCTCACCCCAGGGGAACAATCAGCCCCAGCATTTT.

The rearrangement uses TRBV28 and TRBJ2-1; D is uncertain. The CDR3 is 17 residues long. With 3 bases removed from V and 5 bases from J, the gap between germline ends came to 20 bases. Germline CDR1 MDHEN, CDR2 SYDVKM. In nucleotides, the CDR3 is TGTGCCAGCAGTTTGGCCGGTGGCGGCGGTACCAACAATGAGCAGTTCTTC. This codes for CASSLAGGGGTNNEQFF.

The rearrangement uses TRBV5-1 and TRBJ1-2; the D gene is possibly TRBD1 (6 bases). The CDR3 loop spans 15 amino acids. V lost 0 bases, J lost 6 bases, and 15 bases lay in between. Germline lookup yields CDR1 SGHRS and CDR2 YFSETQ. CDR3 nucleotide sequence: TGCGCCAGCAGCTTGGCCGGTAGGGCAGGGGATGGCTACACCTTC. It translates to CASSLAGRAGDGYTF.

The chain links TRBV7-8 to TRBJ2-7; 11 bases are a match to TRBD2. There are 15 residues in the CDR3. The germline V gene has CDR1 SGHVS and CDR2 FQNEAQ. V lost 1 base, J lost 1 base, and 0 bases stayed unmatched. CDR3 DNA sequence: TGTGCCAGCAGCTTAGGGACTAGCGGGTCCTACGAGCAGTACTTC. Translation gives CASSLGTSGSYEQYF.

The V gene is TRBV3-1 (or the pseudogene TRBV3-2), the J gene TRBJ2-3, with D maybe TRBD2 (6 bases). The CDR3 is 14 amino acids. Germline V lookup: CDR1 LGHDT, CDR2 YNNKEL (reference sequence). Between the trimmed V and J ends, which lost 0 bases and 4 bases, there was a span of 8 bases. The CDR3 region is CASSQDGGPDTQYF. CDR3 sequence (DNA): TGTGCCAGCAGCCAAGATGGAGGGCCAGATACGCAGTATTTT.

The chain recombines TRBV19 with TRBJ2-7; D perhaps matches TRBD2 (7 bases). V shed 3 bases and J shed 5 bases, with 11 bases lying between them. The length of the CDR3 is 13 residues. The germline V gene has CDR1 LNHDA and CDR2 SQIVND (reference sequence). CDR3: CASSMRGGDEQYF. In nucleotides, the CDR3 is TGTGCCAGTAGTATGAGGGGGGGCGACGAGCAGTACTTC.

The chain recombines TRBV3-1 (or the pseudogene TRBV3-2) with TRBJ2-7; 8 bases match TRBD1. This CDR3 has 13 amino acids. CDR1 is LGHDT and CDR2 is YNNKEL in the germline V gene (reference sequence). Unmatched junction bases numbered 6, after V lost 8 bases and J lost 3 bases. The CDR3 region is CASGWTGNYEQYF. CDR3 nucleotides: TGTGCCAGCGGATGGACAGGGAACTACGAGCAGTACTTC.

The chain combines TRBV27 with TRBJ1-6; TRBD1 aligns across 12 bases. The CDR3 is 15 residues long. CDR1 MNHEY and CDR2 SMNVEV come from the germline V gene (reference sequence). After removal of 5 bases from V and 10 bases from J, the junction contained 6 bases not matched to a gene. CDR3 in DNA: TGTGCCAGCAGTCCGGGGACAGGGGGCACATCACCCCTCCACTTT. This sequence encodes CASSPGTGGTSPLHF.